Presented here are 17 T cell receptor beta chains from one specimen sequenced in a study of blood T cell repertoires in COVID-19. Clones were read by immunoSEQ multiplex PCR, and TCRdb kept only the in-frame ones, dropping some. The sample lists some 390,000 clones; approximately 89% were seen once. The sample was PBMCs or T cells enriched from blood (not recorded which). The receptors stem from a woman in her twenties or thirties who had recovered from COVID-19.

DNA for the CDR3: TGCGCCAGCAGCTCGGGGGGACTAGCGGGGCTATTGAGCTCCTACAATGAGCAGTTCTTC. It yields the protein CASSSGGLAGLLSSYNEQFF. The chain is built from TRBV5-1 and TRBJ2-1; 13 bases map to TRBD2. Germline V gene sequence: CDR1 SGHRS, CDR2 YFSETQ. The V segment lost 3 bases and the J segment 0 bases; nucleotides outside the gene matches: 12. CDR3 length: 20 residues.

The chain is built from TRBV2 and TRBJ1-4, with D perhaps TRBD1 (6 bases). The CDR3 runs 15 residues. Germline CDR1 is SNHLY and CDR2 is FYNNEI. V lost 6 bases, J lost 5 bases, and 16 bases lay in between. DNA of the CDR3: TGTGCCAGCAGCGCCATACAGGGTGCGAATGAAAAACTGTTTTTT. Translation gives CASSAIQGANEKLFF.

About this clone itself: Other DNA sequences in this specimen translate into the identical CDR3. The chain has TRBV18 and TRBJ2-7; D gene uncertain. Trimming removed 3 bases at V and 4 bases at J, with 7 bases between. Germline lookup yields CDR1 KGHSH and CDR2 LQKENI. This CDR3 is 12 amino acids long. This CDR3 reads CASSPSVYEQYF. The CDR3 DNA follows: TGTGCCAGCTCACCGAGTGTGTACGAGCAGTACTTC. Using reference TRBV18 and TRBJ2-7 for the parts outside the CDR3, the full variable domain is NAGVMQNPRHLVRRRGQEARLRCSPMKGHSHVYWYRQLPEEGLKFMVYLQKENIIDESGMPKERFSAEFPKEGPSILRIQQVVRGDSAAYFCASSPSVYEQYFGPGTRLTVT.

The CDR3, as DNA: TGTGCCAGCAGTGAATACCTCCCTAGTGGTTCCGCCTACAATGAGCAGTTCTTC. Its translation is CASSEYLPSGSAYNEQFF. The chain uses TRBV25-1 and TRBJ2-1; D is undetermined. The CDR3 has 18 residues. Trimming took off 0 bases at V and 2 bases at J, with 17 bases between the two ends. Germline loops: CDR1 MGHDK, CDR2 SYGVNS.

The CDR3 loop is CASSDMQGEKLFF. For the CDR3, the DNA is TGTGCCAGCAGTGATATGCAGGGAGAAAAACTGTTTTTT. The chain has TRBV6-1 and TRBJ1-4; perhaps TRBD1 as D (5 bases). Trimming left V 3 bases short and J 8 bases short, with 10 bases between. CDR1 MNHNS and CDR2 SASEGT come from the germline V gene. The CDR3 is made up of 13 amino acids.

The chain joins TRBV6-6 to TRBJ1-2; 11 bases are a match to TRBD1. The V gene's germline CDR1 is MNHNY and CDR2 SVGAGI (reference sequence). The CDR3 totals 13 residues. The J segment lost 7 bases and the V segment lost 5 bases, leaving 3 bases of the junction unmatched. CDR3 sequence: CASSGQGATGYTF. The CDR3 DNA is TGTGCCAGCAGTGGACAGGGGGCGACTGGCTACACCTTC.

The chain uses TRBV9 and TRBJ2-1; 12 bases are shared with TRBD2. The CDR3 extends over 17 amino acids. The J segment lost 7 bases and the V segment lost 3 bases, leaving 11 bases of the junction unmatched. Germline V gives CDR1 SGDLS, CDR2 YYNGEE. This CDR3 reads CASSAGSSGRAHNEQFF. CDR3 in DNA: TGTGCCAGCAGCGCCGGATCTAGCGGGAGGGCCCATAATGAGCAGTTCTTC.

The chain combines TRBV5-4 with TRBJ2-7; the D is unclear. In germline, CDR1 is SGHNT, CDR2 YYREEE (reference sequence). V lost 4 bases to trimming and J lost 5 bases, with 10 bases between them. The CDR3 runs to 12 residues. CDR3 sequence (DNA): TGTGCCAGCAGCCCGTCGGGTGACGAGCAGTACTTC. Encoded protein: CASSPSGDEQYF. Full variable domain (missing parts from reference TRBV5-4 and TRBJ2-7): ETGVTQSPTHLIKTRGQQVTLRCSSQSGHNTVSWYQQALGQGPQFIFQYYREEENGRGNFPPRFSGLQFPNYSSELNVNALELDDSALYLCASSPSGDEQYFGPGTRLTVT.

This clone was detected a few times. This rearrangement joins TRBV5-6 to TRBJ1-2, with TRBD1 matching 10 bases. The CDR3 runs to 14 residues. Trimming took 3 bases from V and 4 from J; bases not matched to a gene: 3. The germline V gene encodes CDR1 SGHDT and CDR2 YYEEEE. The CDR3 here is CASSSRTGGYGYTF. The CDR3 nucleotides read TGTGCCAGCAGCTCTCGGACAGGGGGCTATGGCTACACCTTC.

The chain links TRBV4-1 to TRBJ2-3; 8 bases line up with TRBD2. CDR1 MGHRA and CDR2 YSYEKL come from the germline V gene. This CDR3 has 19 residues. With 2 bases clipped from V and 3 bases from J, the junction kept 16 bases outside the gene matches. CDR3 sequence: CASSQTKLGLAADTDTQYF. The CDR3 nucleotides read TGCGCCAGCAGCCAAACCAAACTCGGACTAGCTGCGGATACAGATACGCAGTATTTT.

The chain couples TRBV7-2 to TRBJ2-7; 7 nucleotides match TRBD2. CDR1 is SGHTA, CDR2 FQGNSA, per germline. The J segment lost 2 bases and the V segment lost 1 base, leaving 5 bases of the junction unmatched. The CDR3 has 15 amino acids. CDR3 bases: TGTGCCAGCAGCTTAGGACTAGCCCTCGCCTACGAGCAGTACTTC. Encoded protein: CASSLGLALAYEQYF.

The CDR3 region has the DNA TGTGCCAGCAGTACTGGTAGGGGATACGGCTACACCTTC. As protein: CASSTGRGYGYTF. V and J are TRBV27 and TRBJ1-2, with D perhaps matching TRBD1 (5 bases). From germline, CDR1 is MNHEY and CDR2 SMNVEV (reference sequence). V lost 5 bases and J 8 bases, leaving 15 bases between the germline ends. This CDR3 is built from 13 residues.

As DNA, the CDR3 is TGTGCCACCAGTGACCCGGGACAGGGAATGTTCTTC. Amino acid sequence: CATSDPGQGMFF. V and J are TRBV24-1 and TRBJ2-1, with 9 positions matching TRBD1. Germline V CDR1 and CDR2: KGHDR, SFDVKD. The V gene end was trimmed by 4 bases and the J gene end by 15 bases; junction bases not matched to a gene: 6. This CDR3 is 12 amino acids long.

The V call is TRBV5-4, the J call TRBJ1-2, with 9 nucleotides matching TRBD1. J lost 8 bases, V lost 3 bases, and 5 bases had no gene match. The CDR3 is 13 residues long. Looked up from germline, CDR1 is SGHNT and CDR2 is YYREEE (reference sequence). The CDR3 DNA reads TGTGCCAGCAGCTCACAGGGGGCGCTGGGCTACACCTTC. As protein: CASSSQGALGYTF.

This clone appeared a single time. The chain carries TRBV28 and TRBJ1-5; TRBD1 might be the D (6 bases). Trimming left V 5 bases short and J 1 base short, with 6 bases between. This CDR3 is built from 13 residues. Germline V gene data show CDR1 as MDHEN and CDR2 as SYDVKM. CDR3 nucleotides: TGTGCCAGCAGTACAGGGAGCAATCAGCCCCAGCATTTT. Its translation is CASSTGSNQPQHF.

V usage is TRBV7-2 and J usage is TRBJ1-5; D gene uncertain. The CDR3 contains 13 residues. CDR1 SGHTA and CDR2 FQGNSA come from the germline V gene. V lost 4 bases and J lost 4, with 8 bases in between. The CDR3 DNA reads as TGTGCCAGCAGCTCCGGGATTAATCAGCCCCAGCATTTT. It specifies CASSSGINQPQHF.

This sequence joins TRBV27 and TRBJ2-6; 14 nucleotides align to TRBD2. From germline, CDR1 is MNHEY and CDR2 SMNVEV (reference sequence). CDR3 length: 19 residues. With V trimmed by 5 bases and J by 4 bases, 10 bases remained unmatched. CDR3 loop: CASSLLGLAGAAGANVLTF. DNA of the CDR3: TGTGCCAGCAGTCTACTGGGACTAGCGGGAGCTGCCGGGGCCAACGTCCTGACTTTC. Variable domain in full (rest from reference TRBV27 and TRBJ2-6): EAQVTQNPRYLITVTGKKLTVTCSQNMNHEYMSWYRQDPGLGLRQIYYSMNVEVTDKGDVPEGYKVSRKEKRNFPLILESPSPNQTSLYFCASSLLGLAGAAGANVLTFGAGSRLTVL.